A selection of T cell receptor beta chains follows, all from one sample in a study of blood T cell repertoires in COVID-19. Measured with immunoSEQ multiplex PCR; TCRdb has only the in-frame clones, and not every one. The repertoire consists of around 270,000 clones, with around 89% occurring once and the leading ten covering 4.6%. Sequenced input: peripheral blood. The receptors come from a man in his forties with acute or convalescent COVID-19. Each CDR3 is given with its conserved first and last residue. D genes are given only for firm matches. Clone size is given for some rows only: seen once, a few or many times, or a class if the clone is expanded.

few,NA,TRBV6-5,TRBJ1-1,CASRRTGPTEAFF,TGTGCCAGCCGACGCACAGGGCCCACTGAAGCTTTCTTT
NA,NA,TRBV28,TRBJ1-1,CASSSGGGGAEAFF,TGTGCCAGCAGTTCCGGCGGGGGAGGGGCTGAAGCTTTCTTT
NA,NA,TRBV6-5,TRBJ1-3,CASRRDSTSGNTIYF,TGTGCCAGCAGAAGAGACAGTACCTCTGGAAACACCATATATTTT
NA,NA,TRBV12-3/TRBV12-4,TRBJ2-7,CASSPGLYEQYF,TGTGCCAGCAGTCCGGGACTTTACGAGCAGTACTTC
NA,TRBD1,TRBV6-4,TRBJ2-2,CASSSTGNPNTGELFF,TGTGCCAGCAGTTCGACAGGGAACCCGAACACCGGGGAGCTGTTTTTT
NA,TRBD1,TRBV7-2,TRBJ1-4,CASSRDSINEKLFF,TGTGCCAGCAGCCGGGACAGCATTAATGAAAAACTGTTTTTT
once,NA,TRBV30,TRBJ1-6,CAWRVRGGNSPLHF,TGTGCCTGGAGGGTAAGAGGAGGTAATTCACCCCTCCACTTT
NA,TRBD2,TRBV18,TRBJ2-3,CASSPRGSGGTDTQYF,TGTGCCAGCTCACCACGGGGTAGCGGGGGCACAGATACGCAGTATTTT
NA,NA,TRBV20-1,TRBJ2-1,CSASDGGRWNEQFF,TGCAGTGCTAGTGACGGGGGGCGTTGGAATGAGCAGTTCTTC
NA,NA,TRBV7-2,TRBJ1-1,CASSSTRNTEAFF,TGTGCCAGCAGCTCCACAAGGAACACTGAAGCTTTCTTT
NA,NA,TRBV10-2,TRBJ1-2,CASSPQGYYGYTF,TGCGCCAGCAGCCCGCAGGGTTACTATGGCTACACCTTC
once,NA,TRBV10-3,TRBJ1-1,CAISESIGAGTGNTEAFF,TGTGCCATCAGTGAGTCAATAGGAGCTGGAACCGGGAACACTGAAGCTTTCTTT
NA,NA,TRBV19,TRBJ1-4,CASSIRTGLYANEKLFF,TGTGCCAGTAGTATCCGCACAGGGCTATATGCTAATGAAAAACTGTTTTTT